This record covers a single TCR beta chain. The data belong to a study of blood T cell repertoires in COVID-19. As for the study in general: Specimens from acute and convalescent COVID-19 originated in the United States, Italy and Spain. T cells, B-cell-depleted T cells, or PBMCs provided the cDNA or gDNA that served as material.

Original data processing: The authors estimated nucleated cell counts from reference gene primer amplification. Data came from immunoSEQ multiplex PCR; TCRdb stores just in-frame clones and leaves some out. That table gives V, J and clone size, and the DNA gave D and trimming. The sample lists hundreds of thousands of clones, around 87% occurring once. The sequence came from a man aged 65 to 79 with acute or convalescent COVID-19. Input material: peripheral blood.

The DNA of the CDR3 is TGTGCCAGTAGTATATCGTTTCTCCGGGTGGTAGCCAAAAACATTCAGTACTTC. Protein sequence: CASSISFLRVVAKNIQYF. The chain combines TRBV19 with TRBJ2-4; no clear D gene. The CDR3 is made up of 18 amino acids. Trimming cost V 2 bases and J 0 bases, with 17 bases left between them. The V gene's germline CDR1 is LNHDA and CDR2 SQIVND (reference sequence).